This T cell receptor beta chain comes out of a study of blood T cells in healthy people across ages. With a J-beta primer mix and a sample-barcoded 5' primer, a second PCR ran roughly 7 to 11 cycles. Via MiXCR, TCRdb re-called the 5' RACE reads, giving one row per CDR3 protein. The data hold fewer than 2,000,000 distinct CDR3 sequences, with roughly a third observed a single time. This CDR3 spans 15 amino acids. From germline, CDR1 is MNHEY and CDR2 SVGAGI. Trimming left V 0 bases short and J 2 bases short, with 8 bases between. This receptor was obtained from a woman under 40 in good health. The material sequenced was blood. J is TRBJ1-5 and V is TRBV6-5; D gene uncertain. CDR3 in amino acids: CASSYSGSRNQPQHF. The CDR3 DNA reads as TGTGCCAGCAGTTACTCGGGGAGTCGCAATCAGCCCCAGCATTTT.